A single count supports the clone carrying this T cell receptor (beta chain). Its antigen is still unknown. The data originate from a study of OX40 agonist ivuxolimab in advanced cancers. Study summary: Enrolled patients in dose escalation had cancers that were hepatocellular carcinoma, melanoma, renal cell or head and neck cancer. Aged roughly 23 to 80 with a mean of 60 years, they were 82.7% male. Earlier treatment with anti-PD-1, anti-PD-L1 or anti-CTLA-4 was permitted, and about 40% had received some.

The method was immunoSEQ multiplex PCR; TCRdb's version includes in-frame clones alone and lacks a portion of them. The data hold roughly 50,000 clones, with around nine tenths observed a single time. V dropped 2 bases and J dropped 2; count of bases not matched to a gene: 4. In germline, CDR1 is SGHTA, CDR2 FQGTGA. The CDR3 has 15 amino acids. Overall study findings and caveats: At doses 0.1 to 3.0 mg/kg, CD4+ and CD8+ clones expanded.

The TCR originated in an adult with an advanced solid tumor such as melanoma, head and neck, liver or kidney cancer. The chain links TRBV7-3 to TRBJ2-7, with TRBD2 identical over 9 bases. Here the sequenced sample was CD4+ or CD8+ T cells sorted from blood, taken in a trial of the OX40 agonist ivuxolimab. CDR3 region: CASSLASGTTYEQYF. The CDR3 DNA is TGTGCCAGCAGCTTAGCTAGCGGGACAACCTACGAGCAGTACTTC.